This TCR beta chain was obtained from a study of T cells in women clearing cervical HPV infection. Study-level information: Only a few women had HLA typing results available.

Points from the study as a whole: Unknown T-cell numbers per sample may underlie the richness differences. CIN3+ cases had significantly higher TCR richness than controls; evenness did not differ.

Of note for this clone: Its antigen remains unknown. From the germline J gene comes the end of the CDR3, since the read stops 3 residues before it.

Germline CDR1 and CDR2: DFQATT and SNEGSKA (reference sequence). Between the trimmed V and J ends, which lost 5 bases and 0 bases, there was a span of 8 bases. CDR3 length equals 12 residues. Here immunoSEQ multiplex PCR was the method, and the copy in TCRdb shows in-frame clones only, minus some. Its listing shows around 39,000 clones. Cervical HPV DNA detected by MY09/MY11 PCR, typed by dot-blot. Sequencing used blood buffy coat. The rearrangement links TRBV20-1 to TRBJ2-7, with a weak D call TRBD1 (5 bases). This TCR came from a woman aged 18 to 69 with a cervical HPV16 infection that either progressed to CIN3+ or cleared (not recorded which). The CDR3 reads CSAYRSSYEQYF. The part of the CDR3 DNA that was read is TGCAGTGCTTACAGGAGCTCCTACGAG.